These 17 T cell receptor beta chains were all obtained from the same sample, sequenced in a study of T cell repertoires in cytomegalovirus infection. MiXCR, run by TCRdb on the reads, gives a single entry per CDR3 protein. There are approximately 910,000 distinct CDR3 sequences in the sample; 31% occur only once, and about an eighth lies in the top ten. These receptors are not linked to any known antigen. Specimen: cultured CD8+ T cells from PBMCs, collected from culture after CMV antigen stimulation. The receptor source for this set is a human donor in good health (CMV status not recorded). Some clones in this sample may be carry-over from other donors' samples.

This clonotype appeared a single time. The V and J genes are TRBV9 and TRBJ2-3, with 8 nucleotides matching TRBD2. J lost 1 base, V lost 0 bases, and 13 bases had no gene match. The CDR3 runs 19 residues. The germline CDR1 and CDR2 sequences are SGDLS and YYNGEE. The CDR3 is CASSVGRGGLPNGTDTQYF. The CDR3 DNA reads as TGTGCCAGCAGCGTAGGCCGGGGGGGCCTCCCGAATGGCACAGATACGCAGTATTTT.

This clonotype was observed many times. This sequence joins TRBV6-2 or TRBV6-3 and TRBJ1-5, with 7 nucleotides matching TRBD1. There are 19 residues in the CDR3. V trimming: 2 bases; J trimming: 0 bases; junction bases outside the gene matches: 13. CDR1 and CDR2 (germline): MNHEY, SVGEGT. The CDR3, as DNA: TGTGCCAGCAGTTACCGGTCCGGGACAGTGGAGTATAGCAATCAGCCCCAGCATTTT. Translating it yields CASSYRSGTVEYSNQPQHF.

This chain uses TRBV19 with TRBJ1-6; 8 bases match TRBD1. The V gene end was trimmed by 8 bases and the J gene end by 7 bases; junction bases not matched to a gene: 1. The V gene's germline CDR1 is LNHDA and CDR2 SQIVND (reference sequence). The CDR3 length is 12 residues. The CDR3 sequence: CASGQGNSPLHF. The CDR3, as DNA: TGTGCCAGTGGACAGGGAAATTCACCCCTCCACTTT. The full variable domain, its missing parts supplied by reference TRBV19 and TRBJ1-6, is DGGITQSPKYLFRKEGQNVTLSCEQNLNHDAMYWYRQDPGQGLRLIYYSQIVNDFQKGDIAEGYSVSREKKESFPLTVTSAQKNPTAFYLCASGQGNSPLHFGNGTRLTVT.

The gene calls are TRBV4-3 and TRBJ1-4; possibly TRBD1 for D (6 bases). Germline CDR1 and CDR2: LGHNA and YSLEER. V was cut by 3 bases and J by 13 bases, with 12 bases left in between. The CDR3 runs 12 residues. DNA for the CDR3: TGCGCCAGCAGCCAGGAACAGGGAAGACTGTTTTTT. This sequence encodes CASSQEQGRLFF.

V gene TRBV19 combines with J gene TRBJ2-5; D assignment may be TRBD1 or TRBD2 (5 bases each). The CDR3 has 15 amino acids. CDR1 and CDR2 (germline): LNHDA, SQIVND (reference sequence). V lost 8 bases, J lost 5 bases, and 21 bases lay in between. The CDR3 spells CASGYGTTEGETQYF. CDR3 DNA sequence: TGTGCCAGTGGATACGGGACGACTGAGGGCGAGACCCAGTACTTC. Full variable domain (remainder filled in from reference TRBV19 and TRBJ2-5): DGGITQSPKYLFRKEGQNVTLSCEQNLNHDAMYWYRQDPGQGLRLIYYSQIVNDFQKGDIAEGYSVSREKKESFPLTVTSAQKNPTAFYLCASGYGTTEGETQYFGPGTRLLVL.

This clonotype was detected only a few times. The chain links TRBV12-3 or TRBV12-4 to TRBJ1-2, with D tentatively TRBD1 (5 bases). The CDR3 totals 13 residues. The V end lost 6 bases, the J end lost 6 bases, and 14 bases lay between the germline ends. CDR3 amino acids: CASSPTVFDGYTF. CDR3 nucleotides: TGTGCCAGCAGCCCGACAGTCTTTGATGGCTACACCTTC.

This clonotype was observed a few times. The chain carries TRBV27 and TRBJ1-5, with a tentative D call TRBD1 (6 bases). The CDR3 is 14 residues long. V was trimmed by 2 bases and J by 5 bases, leaving 10 bases between them. The germline V gene has CDR1 MNHEY and CDR2 SMNVEV (reference sequence). DNA for the CDR3: TGTGCCAGCAGTTTAAGACCAGGGGATCAGCCCCAGCATTTT. It specifies CASSLRPGDQPQHF.

The chain joins TRBV11-2 to TRBJ1-2, with 8 positions matching TRBD1. The V gene's germline CDR1 is SGHAT and CDR2 FQNNGV. The length of the CDR3 is 16 residues. Trimming cost V 5 bases and J 4 bases; bases outside gene matches: 12. The CDR3 spells CASSQPFDRGGYGYTF. The CDR3 DNA reads TGTGCCAGCAGCCAGCCTTTTGACAGGGGTGGCTATGGCTACACCTTC.

V usage is TRBV7-9 and J usage is TRBJ2-5; no clear D gene. The CDR3 has 14 residues. Trimming cost V 5 bases and J 5 bases, with 15 bases left between them. Germline loops: CDR1 SEHNR, CDR2 FQNEAQ (reference sequence). CDR3 loop: CASSLTETVETQYF. CDR3 bases: TGTGCCAGCAGCCTAACAGAGACTGTGGAGACCCAGTACTTC.

The chain combines TRBV29-1 with TRBJ1-2, with D unclear. This CDR3 is 14 amino acids long. Deletions cut 3 bases from V and 5 bases from J, with 16 bases between. Per germline, CDR1 SQVTM and CDR2 ANQGSEA. CDR3 nucleotide sequence: TGCAGCGTTGATTTGATGACTATTTGGTATGGCTACACCTTC. It codes for CSVDLMTIWYGYTF.

The CDR3 coding sequence is TGTGCCAGCAGTCAGGATAATGAAAAACTGTTTTTT. Translated, it gives CASSQDNEKLFF. This chain links TRBV27 with TRBJ1-4; D unclear. This CDR3 is 12 amino acids long. The V gene lost 5 bases and the J gene lost 4 bases, with 5 bases spanning the gap. In germline, CDR1 is MNHEY, CDR2 SMNVEV (reference sequence).

This clonotype has ten or more counts. The chain links TRBV6-5 to TRBJ1-1; TRBD1 aligns across 12 bases. The germline V gene has CDR1 MNHEY and CDR2 SVGAGI. Trimming removed 4 bases from V and 6 bases from J; junction bases left unmatched: 6. There are 15 residues in the CDR3. CDR3: CASSSHGTGGSEAFF. CDR3 DNA sequence: TGTGCCAGCAGTTCCCATGGGACAGGGGGCTCTGAAGCTTTCTTT.

The gene calls are TRBV6-1 and TRBJ2-7; D may be TRBD2 (7 bases). Between the trimmed V and J ends, which lost 8 bases and 6 bases, there was a span of 11 bases. Looked up from germline, CDR1 is MNHNS and CDR2 is SASEGT. This CDR3 spans 11 amino acids. As DNA, the CDR3 is TGTGCCAGCGTTGCGGGGGCCGAGCAGTACGTC. This codes for CASVAGAEQYV.

This clonotype was picked up a small number of times. The chain recombines TRBV15 with TRBJ1-2; D is undetermined. Trimming shortened V by 0 bases and J by 1 base, and 9 bases separated the two germline ends. The CDR3 sequence is 15 residues long. Germline CDR1 reads LNHNV; CDR2 reads YYDKDF (reference sequence). The CDR3 loop reads CATSRDPGGNYGYTF. DNA for the CDR3: TGTGCCACCAGCAGAGATCCGGGCGGTAACTATGGCTACACCTTC.

The V and J genes are TRBV6-2 or TRBV6-3 and TRBJ2-7; D not resolved. The ends were cut back, 2 bases at V and 4 bases at J, with 9 bases in the middle. The CDR3 length is 13 residues. Germline-derived CDR1 and CDR2 are MNHEY and SVGEGT. CDR3: CASSYRDLYEQYV. In nucleotides, the CDR3 is TGTGCCAGCAGTTACAGGGATCTATACGAGCAGTACGTC.

The chain employs TRBV5-4 and TRBJ1-2; D is undetermined. The CDR3 has 14 amino acids. The germline V gene encodes CDR1 SGHNT and CDR2 YYREEE (reference sequence). The V end was cut by 0 bases, the J end by 5 bases, with 11 bases between. Written as DNA, the CDR3 is TGTGCCAGCAGCTTGGTTCGTCGAGTGTATGGCTACACCTTC. Protein sequence: CASSLVRRVYGYTF.

This clonotype was counted only a few times. The chain employs TRBV27 and TRBJ1-5; weak D call: TRBD1 (6 bases). With 1 base removed from V and 2 bases from J, the gap between germline ends came to 15 bases. This CDR3 spans 17 amino acids. CDR1 is MNHEY, CDR2 SMNVEV, per germline (reference sequence). CDR3 protein: CASSLYSGAGGNQPQHF. The DNA of the CDR3 is TGTGCCAGCAGTTTATATTCAGGGGCGGGAGGCAATCAGCCCCAGCATTTT.